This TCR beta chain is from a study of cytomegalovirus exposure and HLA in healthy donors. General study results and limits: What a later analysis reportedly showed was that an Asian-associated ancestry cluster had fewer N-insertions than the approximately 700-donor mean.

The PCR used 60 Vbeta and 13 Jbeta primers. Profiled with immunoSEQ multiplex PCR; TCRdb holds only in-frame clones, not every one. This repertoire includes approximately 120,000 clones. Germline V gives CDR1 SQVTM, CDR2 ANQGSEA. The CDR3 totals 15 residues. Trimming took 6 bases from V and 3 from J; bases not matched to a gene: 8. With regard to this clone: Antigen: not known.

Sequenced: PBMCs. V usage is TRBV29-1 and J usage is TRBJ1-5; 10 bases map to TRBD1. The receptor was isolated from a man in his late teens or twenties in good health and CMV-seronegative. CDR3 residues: CSVTPGTGDNQPQHF. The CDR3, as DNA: TGCAGCGTCACCCCCGGGACAGGGGACAATCAGCCCCAGCATTTT.